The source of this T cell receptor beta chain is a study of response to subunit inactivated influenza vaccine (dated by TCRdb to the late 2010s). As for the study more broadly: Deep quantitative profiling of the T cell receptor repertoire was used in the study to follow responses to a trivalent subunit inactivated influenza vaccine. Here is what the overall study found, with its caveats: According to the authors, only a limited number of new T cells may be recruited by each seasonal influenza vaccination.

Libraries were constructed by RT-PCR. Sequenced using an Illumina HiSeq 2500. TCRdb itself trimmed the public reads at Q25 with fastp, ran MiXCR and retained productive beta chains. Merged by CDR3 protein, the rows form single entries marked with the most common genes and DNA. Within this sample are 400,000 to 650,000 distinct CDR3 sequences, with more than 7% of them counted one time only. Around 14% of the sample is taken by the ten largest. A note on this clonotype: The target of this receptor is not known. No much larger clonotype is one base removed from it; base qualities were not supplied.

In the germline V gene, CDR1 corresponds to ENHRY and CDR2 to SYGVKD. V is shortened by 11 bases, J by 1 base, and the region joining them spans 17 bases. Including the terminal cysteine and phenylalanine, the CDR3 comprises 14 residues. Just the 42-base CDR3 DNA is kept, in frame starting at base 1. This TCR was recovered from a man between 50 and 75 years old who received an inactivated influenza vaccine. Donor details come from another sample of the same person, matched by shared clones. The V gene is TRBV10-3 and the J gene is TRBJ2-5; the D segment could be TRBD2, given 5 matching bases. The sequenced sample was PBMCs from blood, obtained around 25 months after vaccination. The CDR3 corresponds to CAASEASSQETQYF. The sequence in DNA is TGTGCCGCCTCAGAGGCTAGCAGCCAAGAGACCCAGTACTTC.